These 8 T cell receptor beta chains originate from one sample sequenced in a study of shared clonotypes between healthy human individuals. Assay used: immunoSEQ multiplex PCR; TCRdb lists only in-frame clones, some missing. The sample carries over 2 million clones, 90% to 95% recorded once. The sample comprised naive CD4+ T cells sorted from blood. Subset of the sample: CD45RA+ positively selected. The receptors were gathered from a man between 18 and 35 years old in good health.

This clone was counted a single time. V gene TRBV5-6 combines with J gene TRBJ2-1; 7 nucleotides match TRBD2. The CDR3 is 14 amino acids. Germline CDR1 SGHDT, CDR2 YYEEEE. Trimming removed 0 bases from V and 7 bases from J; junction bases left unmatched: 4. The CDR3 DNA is TGTGCCAGCAGCTTGGGCGGGAGCGGGAATGAGCAGTTCTTC. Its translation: CASSLGGSGNEQFF.

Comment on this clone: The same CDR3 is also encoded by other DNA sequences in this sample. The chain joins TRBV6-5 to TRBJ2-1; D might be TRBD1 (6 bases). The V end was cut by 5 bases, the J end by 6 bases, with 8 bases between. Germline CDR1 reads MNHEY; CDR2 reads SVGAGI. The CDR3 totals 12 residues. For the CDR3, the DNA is TGTGCCAGCAGTGCCAGGGGCAATGAGCAGTTCTTC. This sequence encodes CASSARGNEQFF.

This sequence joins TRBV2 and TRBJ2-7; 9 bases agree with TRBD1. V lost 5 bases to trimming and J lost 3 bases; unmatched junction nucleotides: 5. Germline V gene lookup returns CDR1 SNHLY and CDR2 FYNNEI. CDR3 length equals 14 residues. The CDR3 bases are TGTGCCAGCAGTTCCGGGACAGGGCTCTACGAGCAGTACTTC. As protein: CASSSGTGLYEQYF.

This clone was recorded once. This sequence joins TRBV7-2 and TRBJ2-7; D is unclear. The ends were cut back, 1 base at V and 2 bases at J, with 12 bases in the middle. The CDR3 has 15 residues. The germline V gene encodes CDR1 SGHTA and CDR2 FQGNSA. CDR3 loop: CASSLVATETYEQYF. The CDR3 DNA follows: TGTGCCAGCAGCTTAGTTGCGACTGAGACCTACGAGCAGTACTTC.

The CDR3 region is CASTDSPATNEKLFF. The CDR3 nucleotides are TGCGCCAGCACCGACAGCCCGGCAACTAATGAAAAACTGTTTTTT. V and J are TRBV10-2 and TRBJ1-4, with a tentative D call TRBD1 (5 bases). The CDR3 covers 15 residues. Trimming shortened V by 7 bases and J by 0 bases, and 12 bases separated the two germline ends. Germline V gives CDR1 WSHSY, CDR2 SAAADI.

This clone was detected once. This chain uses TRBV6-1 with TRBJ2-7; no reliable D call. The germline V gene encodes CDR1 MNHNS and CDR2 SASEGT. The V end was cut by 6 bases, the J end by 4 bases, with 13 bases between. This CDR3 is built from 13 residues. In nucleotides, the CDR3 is TGTGCCAGCAGAGACACCAATCGGTACGAGCAGTACTTC. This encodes CASRDTNRYEQYF.

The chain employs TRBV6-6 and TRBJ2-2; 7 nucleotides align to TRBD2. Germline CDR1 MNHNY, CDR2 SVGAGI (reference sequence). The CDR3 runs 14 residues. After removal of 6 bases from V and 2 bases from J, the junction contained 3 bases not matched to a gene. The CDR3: CASSRAGNTGELFF. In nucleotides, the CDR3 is TGTGCCAGCAGCAGAGCGGGAAACACCGGGGAGCTGTTTTTT.

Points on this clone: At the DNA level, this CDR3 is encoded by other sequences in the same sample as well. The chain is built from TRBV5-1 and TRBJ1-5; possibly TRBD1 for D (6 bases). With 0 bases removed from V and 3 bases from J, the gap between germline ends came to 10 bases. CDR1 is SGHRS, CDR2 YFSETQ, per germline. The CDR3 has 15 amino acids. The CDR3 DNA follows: TGCGCCAGCAGCTTGGCCGGGGGGCCCAATCAGCCCCAGCATTTT. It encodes CASSLAGGPNQPQHF.